The T cell receptor (beta chain) under discussion was sequenced for a study of cytomegalovirus exposure and HLA in healthy donors (dated by TCRdb to 2017 to 2019). A note on the overall study: According to an earlier analysis of a few hundred of the donors, about 179 million T cells yielded 90 million to 140 million unique TCR beta sequences and about 300 Gb of sequence data. To study patterns of TCR occurrence, a later analysis re-analyzed previously published TCR beta repertoires from 666 donors and added high-resolution HLA genotyping. Class I and class II HLA loci were covered by the typing at four-digit resolution. About 300 gigabases of sequencing data and around 90 million unique TCR sequences made up an early release that covered roughly 670 HLA-typed donors. Across approximately 400 genotyped donors of the cohort, an average of 235,054 unique TCR beta nucleotide sequences per donor were sequenced, and 15% to 20% of those sequences were non-productive. The aim of the study was to test whether cataloging public T cell receptors could identify signatures of past pathogen exposure. Alongside the repertoire data, information on donor age, sex, ethnicity and CMV serostatus was compiled. All discovery cohort repertoires had been generated on a single sequencing platform. Typing coverage differed by locus: A, B, C, DRB1 and DQB1 were typed in roughly 620-630 donors, DQA1 in 500 to 550, DPA1 in 600 to 610, and DPB1 in approximately 450. Five DR-DQ haplotypes were treated as single units for association and clustering because of strong linkage in the cohort. In an earlier analysis of more than 550 of the donors, high-throughput TCR beta sequencing was used to judge whether each TCR beta V gene segment behaved as functional or pseudogenic. To predict cytomegalovirus infection status, the study brought together high-throughput TCR immunosequencing, statistical association of individual TCRs with disease status, and machine learning. The genetic ancestry cluster associated with self-reported Caucasian donors included 65% to 90% of the roughly 400 genotyped donors. In a later genetic analysis, genome-wide SNP genotypes for about three fifths of the 666 donors were used, and that subset was treated as a discovery cohort. Using immunosequencing, the study profiled T cell repertoires from fewer than 700 subjects and related those repertoires to cytomegalovirus serostatus. A separate validation cohort of 100 to 150 different subjects was used in addition to the 666-subject first cohort. Rather than drawing on any new phenotypic data, the later analysis identified candidate immune exposures from TCR beta sequences and the way those sequences occurred across donors.

Library creation used the immunoSEQ multiplex PCR assay. The multiplex PCR relied on a mix of 60 forward primers for TCR Vbeta segments and 13 reverse primers for TCR Jbeta segments. A multiplex PCR assay on genomic DNA amplified the CDR3 region of rearranged TCR beta genes. On the Illumina HiSeq System, the amplified TCR beta libraries were sequenced as 87-base-pair reads. On the authors' methods: Across the 600 to 700 repertoires, a later analysis counted tens of millions of unique TCR beta chains, 9.5 million to 13 million of which were shared by at least two donors. Raw reads were error-corrected and collapsed into unique sequences with a nearest-neighbor algorithm that merged closely related sequences to remove PCR and sequencing errors. To assign V, D and J gene segments, CDR3 sequences were aligned to IMGT reference sequences. For a sequence to be retained, at least a six-nucleotide match to both a V gene segment and a J gene segment was required. A rearrangement counted as productive if the CDR3 had no stop codons and remained in frame with V and J, and every other rearrangement counted as non-productive. Following IMGT convention, CDR3 was defined as the stretch from the second conserved V-encoded cysteine up to the conserved J-encoded phenylalanine. Sequences without an unambiguous match to a single V gene segment were excluded from the earlier analysis of approximately 560 of the donors. An earlier analysis of 500 to 700 of the donors classified V segments as functional when productive rearrangements were above 56.7% and as segregating when the standard deviation between donors was above 5%. To diagnose cytomegalovirus status from the catalog of TCR beta chain sequences, a statistical classification framework was built. V and J gene assignment, in a later analysis, came from comparing TCR nucleotide sequences with IMGT/GENE-DB human TR gene sequences. The TCRdist pipeline was used in a later analysis to assign CDR3 sequences and most-parsimonious VDJ recombination scenarios. In a later analysis, each TCR beta chain was defined by its CDR3 amino acid sequence together with its V-gene family, and reads without a unique V-gene family were excluded. As a way to deal with suspected cross-contamination and a sequencing artifact, a later analysis dropped approximately 570 nucleotide sequences that were highly shared and had low generation probability. For each public chain, a later analysis derived a clonal expansion index from normalized ranks of inferred template counts within each repertoire. In a later analysis, generation probabilities were computed using a VDJ recombination model fitted to out-of-frame rearrangements, and the results were checked against IGoR. Hypergeometric tests were used in a later analysis to score TCR-TCR, TCR-HLA and TCR-CMV co-occurrence, with a repertoire-size bias correction applied to the TCR pairs. In a later analysis, false discovery rates were estimated by permuting HLA or CMV assignments 20 times. A later analysis grouped co-occurring TCRs with DBSCAN, adding TCRdist sequence similarity when clustering within HLA-allele-positive subsets. Co-occurrence clustering excluded repertoires with fewer than 30,000 or more than 120,000 public chains, plus five with anomalous nucleotide sharing. Imported from immuneACCESS, the table was reduced by TCRdb to in-frame sequences with V and J called. These copies leave out some clones; in studies compared against another copy, an unresolved V gene accounts for under half, and the cause of the remainder is not known. V and J calls plus clone size are reproduced from that table; the DNA served to infer D and trimming. In this sample the table shows about 60,000 clones, less than 85% of which occur a single time. 15% to 20% of the sample lies in the top ten.

The cohort comprised several hundred healthy bone marrow donors. At the time of sampling, every cohort member was nominally healthy, though immune exposures that went unrecorded were likely present. The donor was CMV seropositive and was included in the group of 250 to 300 seropositive cohort members. Each donor provided a peripheral blood sample, and peripheral blood mononuclear cells were used for TCR beta sequencing. Genomic DNA extraction from the blood cell samples was performed with the Qiagen DNeasy Blood Extraction Kit. V is cut by 2 bases and J by 8 bases, and the space between the germline ends is 4 bases. The CDR3 goes from the cysteine to the phenylalanine over 12 residues. Only the CDR3 DNA is retained, 36 bases long and in frame from the first base. Reading the germline V gene gives CDR1 SGHAT and CDR2 FQNNGV. What the study reported, not specific to this receptor: In vitro tests confirmed that three of the cytomegalovirus-associated TCR beta chains recognize cytomegalovirus antigens. Roughly uniform sequencing depth across donors was assumed in presence/absence analyses, although this assumption may not hold. Most CMV-associated TCR beta chains appeared to be HLA-restricted in a later analysis, and the HLA associations seemed to be driven largely by CMV exposure. Compared with the approximately 670-donor mean, donors in an Asian-associated ancestry cluster had fewer N-insertions in productive TCRs, according to a later genetic analysis. In the study, roughly 160 TCR beta chains were listed as associated with cytomegalovirus. CMV serostatus was the only immune exposure information available for the cohort. Some IMGT-functional V segments, including TRBV6-2 and TRBV6-3, could not be distinguished by the 87-base-pair reads and were therefore excluded. At a false discovery rate of 0.05, a later analysis linked about 16,000 TCR beta sequences to specific HLA alleles. A later analysis found that TCR association rates varied across HLA loci, with DRB1 alleles showing the most associated TCRs and HLA-C alleles the fewest. According to a later analysis, parvovirus B19, influenza, CMV and Epstein-Barr virus appeared linked to several top co-occurrence clusters. Correlated functional status among segregating V segments might be attributable to linkage disequilibrium, but an unknown experimental factor could not be ruled out. Because counts were too low, seventeen rarely observed V segments, including chromosome 9 orphons, were excluded from the earlier analysis of under 650 of the donors. Across donors, most TCR sequences were observed very rarely, whereas some public TCRs were present in many individuals. Only TCR beta chains were sequenced in this cohort, and the absence of alpha or paired-chain data limited detectable features. In both the original and validation cohorts, the classifier was reported to diagnose cytomegalovirus status with high specificity and sensitivity. A further reported finding was that TCR beta sequences accurately predicted the HLA-A and HLA-B alleles for most subjects in the first cohort. A group of highly shared sequence variants was considered likely to be a technical artifact of the sequencing pipeline. In a later genetic analysis, a missense DCLRE1C variant was associated with V-gene and J-gene trimming of TCR beta chains, and the association was replicated in an independent cohort. In an earlier analysis of 587 of the donors, most TCR beta V segments appeared in productive rearrangements about 90% or about 30% of the time, broadly matching IMGT annotations. Assigning TCR associations to individual alleles was difficult when HLA alleles, especially DR and DQ, strongly co-occurred. HLA typing was unavailable for some donors at each locus, so association tests used only the typed subset. In a later analysis, HLA-associated TCR beta chains were found to be more clonally expanded and to have lower generation probabilities than equally common non-associated chains. The authors suggested that the approach could potentially be extended to other disease states and immunological phenotypes.

On this clone itself: The antigen this receptor binds is unknown. The input lacks base qualities; no much larger clone sits a single base away.

The specimen sequenced was PBMCs. The V and J genes are TRBV11-2 and TRBJ1-6, with no confident D gene call. This clonotype was obtained from a woman aged 55-70 years in good health and CMV-seropositive. The DNA is TGTGCCAGCAGCTTATCTGATTCACCCCTCCACTTT. This sequence encodes CASSLSDSPLHF. The full variable domain, with segments outside the CDR3 supplied by the reference TRBV11-2 and TRBJ1-6 proteins, appears as EAGVAQSPRYKIIEKRQSVAFWCNPISGHATLYWYQQILGQGPKLLIQFQNNGVVDDSQLPKDRFSAERLKGVDSTLKIQPAKLEDSAVYLCASSLSDSPLHFGNGTRLTVT.